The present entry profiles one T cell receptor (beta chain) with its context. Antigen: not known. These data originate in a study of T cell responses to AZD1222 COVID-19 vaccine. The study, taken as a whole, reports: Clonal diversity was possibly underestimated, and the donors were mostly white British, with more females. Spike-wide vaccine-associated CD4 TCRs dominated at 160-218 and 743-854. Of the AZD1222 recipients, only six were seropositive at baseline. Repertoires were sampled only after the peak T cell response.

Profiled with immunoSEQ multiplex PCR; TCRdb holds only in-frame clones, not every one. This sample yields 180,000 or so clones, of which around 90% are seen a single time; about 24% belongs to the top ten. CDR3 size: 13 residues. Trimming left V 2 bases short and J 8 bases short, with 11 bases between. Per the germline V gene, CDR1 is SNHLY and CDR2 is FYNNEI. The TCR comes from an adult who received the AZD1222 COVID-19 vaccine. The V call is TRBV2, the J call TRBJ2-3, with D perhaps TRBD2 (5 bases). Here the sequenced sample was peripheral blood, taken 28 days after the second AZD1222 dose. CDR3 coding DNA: TGTGCCAGCAGTGAAAGACTACACTCTACGCAGTATTTT. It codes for CASSERLHSTQYF.